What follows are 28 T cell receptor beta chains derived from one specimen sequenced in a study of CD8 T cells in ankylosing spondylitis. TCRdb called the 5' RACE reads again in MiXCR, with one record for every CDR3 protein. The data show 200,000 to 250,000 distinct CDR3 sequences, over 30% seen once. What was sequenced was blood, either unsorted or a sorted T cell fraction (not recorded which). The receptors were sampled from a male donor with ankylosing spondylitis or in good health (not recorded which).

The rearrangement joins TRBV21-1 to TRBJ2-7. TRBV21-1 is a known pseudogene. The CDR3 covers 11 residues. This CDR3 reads CARQGGSEQYF. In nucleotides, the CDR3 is TGTGCCAGACAGGGTGGCAGCGAGCAGTACTTC.

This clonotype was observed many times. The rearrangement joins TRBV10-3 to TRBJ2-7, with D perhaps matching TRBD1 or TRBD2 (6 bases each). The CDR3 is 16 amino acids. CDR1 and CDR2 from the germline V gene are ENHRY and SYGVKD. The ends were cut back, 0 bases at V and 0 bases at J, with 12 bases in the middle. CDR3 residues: CAISESPGASSYEQYF. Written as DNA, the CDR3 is TGTGCCATCAGTGAGTCCCCGGGGGCCAGCTCCTACGAGCAGTACTTC.

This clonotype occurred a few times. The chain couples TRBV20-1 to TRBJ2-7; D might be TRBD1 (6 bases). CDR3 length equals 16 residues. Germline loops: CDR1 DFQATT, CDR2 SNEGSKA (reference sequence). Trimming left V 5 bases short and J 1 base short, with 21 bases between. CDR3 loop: CSAPPASRGPSYEQYF. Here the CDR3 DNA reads TGCAGTGCTCCCCCCGCGTCCAGGGGACCGTCCTACGAGCAGTACTTC.

The CDR3, as DNA: TGCAGTGCTCCGACTAGCGGGGGGGATCGACGCACAGATACGCAGTATTTT. Its translation is CSAPTSGGDRRTDTQYF. The chain links TRBV20-1 to TRBJ2-3; 14 bases match TRBD2. J gave up 1 base and V 5 bases, and 8 bases lay outside the gene matches. Germline values: CDR1 DFQATT, CDR2 SNEGSKA (reference sequence). This CDR3 is 17 amino acids long.

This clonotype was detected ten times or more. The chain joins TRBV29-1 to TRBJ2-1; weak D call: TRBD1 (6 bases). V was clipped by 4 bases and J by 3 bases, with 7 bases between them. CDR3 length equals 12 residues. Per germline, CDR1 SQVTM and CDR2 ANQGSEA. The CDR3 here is CSVGGGYNEQFF. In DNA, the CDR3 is TGCAGCGTTGGAGGGGGCTACAATGAGCAGTTCTTC.

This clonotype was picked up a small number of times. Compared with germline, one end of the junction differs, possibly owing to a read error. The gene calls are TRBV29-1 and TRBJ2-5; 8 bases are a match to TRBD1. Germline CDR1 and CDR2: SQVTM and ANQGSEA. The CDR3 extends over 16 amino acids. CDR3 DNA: TGCAGCGTAGAAGACCTGGGACAGGTCTTAAGGGGGACCCAGTACTTC. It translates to CSVEDLGQVLRGTQYF.

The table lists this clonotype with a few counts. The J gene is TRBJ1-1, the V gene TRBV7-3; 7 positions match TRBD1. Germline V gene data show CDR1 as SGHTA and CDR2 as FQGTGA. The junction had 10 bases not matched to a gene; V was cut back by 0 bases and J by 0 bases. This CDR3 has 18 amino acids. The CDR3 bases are TGTGCCAGCAGCTTAACGGGGGACAGAAAAGTCATGAACACTGAAGCTTTCTTT. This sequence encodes CASSLTGDRKVMNTEAFF. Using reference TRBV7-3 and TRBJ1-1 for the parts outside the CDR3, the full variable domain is GAGVSQTPSNKVTEKGKYVELRCDPISGHTALYWYRQSLGQGPEFLIYFQGTGAADDSGLPNDRFFAVRPEGSVSTLKIQRTERGDSAVYLCASSLTGDRKVMNTEAFFGQGTRLTVV.

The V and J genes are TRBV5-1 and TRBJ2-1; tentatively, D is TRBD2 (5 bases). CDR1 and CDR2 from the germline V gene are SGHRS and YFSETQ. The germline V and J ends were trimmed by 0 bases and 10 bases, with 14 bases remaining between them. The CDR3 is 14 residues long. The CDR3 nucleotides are TGCGCCAGCAGCTTGGAGGCGGGTGTGAGAGAGCAGTTCTTC. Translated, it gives CASSLEAGVREQFF.

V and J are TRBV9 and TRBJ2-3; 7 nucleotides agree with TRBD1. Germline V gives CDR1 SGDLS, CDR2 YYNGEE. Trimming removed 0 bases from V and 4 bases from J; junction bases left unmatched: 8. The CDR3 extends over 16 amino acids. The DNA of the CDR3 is TGTGCCAGCAGCGTAGGGGTCAGGGGGACGTCAGATACGCAGTATTTT. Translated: CASSVGVRGTSDTQYF.

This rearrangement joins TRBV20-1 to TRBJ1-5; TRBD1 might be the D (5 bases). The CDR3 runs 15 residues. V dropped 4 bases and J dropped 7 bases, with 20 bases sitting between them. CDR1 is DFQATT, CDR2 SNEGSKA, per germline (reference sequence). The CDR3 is CSAKIAQASGQPQHF. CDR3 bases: TGCAGTGCTAAGATCGCACAGGCCTCGGGCCAGCCCCAGCATTTT.

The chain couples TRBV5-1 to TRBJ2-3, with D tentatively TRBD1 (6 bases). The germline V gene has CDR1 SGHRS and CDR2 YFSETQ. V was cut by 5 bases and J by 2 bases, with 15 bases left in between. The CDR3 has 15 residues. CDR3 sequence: CASRPGQRHTDTQYF. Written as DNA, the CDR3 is TGCGCCAGCAGACCAGGACAGCGTCACACAGATACGCAGTATTTT.

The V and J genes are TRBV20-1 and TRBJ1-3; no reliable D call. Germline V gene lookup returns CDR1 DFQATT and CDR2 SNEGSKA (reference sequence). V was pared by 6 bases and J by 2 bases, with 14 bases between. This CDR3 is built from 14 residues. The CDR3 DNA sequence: TGCAGTGCCGCCGATAGGACGGCTGGAAACACCATATATTTT. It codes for CSAADRTAGNTIYF.

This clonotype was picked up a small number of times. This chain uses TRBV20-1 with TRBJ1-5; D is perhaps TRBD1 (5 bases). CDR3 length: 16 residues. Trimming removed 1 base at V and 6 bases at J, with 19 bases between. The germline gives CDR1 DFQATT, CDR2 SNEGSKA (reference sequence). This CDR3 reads CSARVTRGVGSQPQHF. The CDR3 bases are TGCAGTGCTAGAGTTACCCGGGGGGTAGGGAGTCAGCCCCAGCATTTT.

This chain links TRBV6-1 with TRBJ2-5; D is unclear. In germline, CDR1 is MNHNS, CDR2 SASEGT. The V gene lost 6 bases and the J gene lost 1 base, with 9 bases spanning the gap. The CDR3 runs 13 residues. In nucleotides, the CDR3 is TGTGCCAGCAGACCCAGGAGCCAAGAGACCCAGTACTTC. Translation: CASRPRSQETQYF.

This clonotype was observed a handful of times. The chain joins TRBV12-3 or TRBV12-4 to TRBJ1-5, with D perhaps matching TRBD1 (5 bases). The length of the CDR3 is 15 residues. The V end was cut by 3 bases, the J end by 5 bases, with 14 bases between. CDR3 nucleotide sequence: TGTGCCAGCAGTTTCGGGGGTAATCTTGATCAGCCCCAGCATTTT. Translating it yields CASSFGGNLDQPQHF.

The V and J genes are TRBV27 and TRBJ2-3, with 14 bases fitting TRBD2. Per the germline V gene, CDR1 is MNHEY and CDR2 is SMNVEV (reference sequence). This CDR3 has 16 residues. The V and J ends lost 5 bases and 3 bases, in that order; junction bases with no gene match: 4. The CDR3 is CASSPTSGGATDTQYF. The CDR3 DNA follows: TGTGCCAGCAGTCCGACTAGCGGGGGGGCGACAGATACGCAGTATTTT.

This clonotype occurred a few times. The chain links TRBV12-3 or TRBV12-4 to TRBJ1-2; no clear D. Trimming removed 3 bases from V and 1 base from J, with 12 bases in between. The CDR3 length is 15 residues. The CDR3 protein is CASSLSGLDNYGYTF. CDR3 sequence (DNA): TGTGCCAGCAGTTTGAGCGGGTTAGATAACTATGGCTACACCTTC.

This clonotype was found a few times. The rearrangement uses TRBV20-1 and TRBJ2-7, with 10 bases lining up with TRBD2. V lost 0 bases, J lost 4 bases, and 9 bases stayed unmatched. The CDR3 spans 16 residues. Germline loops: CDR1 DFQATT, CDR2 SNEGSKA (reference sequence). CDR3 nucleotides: TGCAGTGCTAGAGATTTCCGGCTAGCGGGGGTGTACGAGCAGTACTTC. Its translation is CSARDFRLAGVYEQYF.

The CDR3 spells CAISEGLTGQPQHF. The CDR3 nucleotides are TGTGCCATCAGTGAAGGGCTTACCGGGCAGCCCCAGCATTTT. The J gene is TRBJ1-5, the V gene TRBV10-3; no reliable D call. This CDR3 comprises 14 residues. The V end was cut by 3 bases, the J end by 7 bases, with 13 bases between. Germline V gene lookup returns CDR1 ENHRY and CDR2 SYGVKD.

CDR3 DNA sequence: TGTGCCAGCAGCCTAGTAGGGGAACAAGAGACCCAGTACTTC. It encodes CASSLVGEQETQYF. The V call is TRBV4-2, the J call TRBJ2-5, with D possibly being TRBD1 (5 bases). This CDR3 comprises 14 residues. CDR1 and CDR2 (germline): LGHNA, YNFKEQ. V was shortened by 4 bases and J by 2 bases, with 11 bases between the two germline ends.

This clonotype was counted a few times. The CDR3 spells CASSFAGPGELFF. The CDR3 DNA follows: TGCGCCAGCAGCTTCGCGGGACCTGGGGAGCTGTTTTTT. The rearrangement joins TRBV5-1 to TRBJ2-2; a weak D match, TRBD2 (6 bases). This CDR3 is 13 amino acids long. Trimming shortened V by 2 bases and J by 8 bases, and 10 bases separated the two germline ends. CDR1 and CDR2 from the germline V gene are SGHRS and YFSETQ. The full variable domain, completed using reference TRBV5-1 and TRBJ2-2, is KAGVTQTPRYLIKTRGQQVTLSCSPISGHRSVSWYQQTPGQGLQFLFEYFSETQRNKGNFPGRFSGRQFSNSRSEMNVSTLELGDSALYLCASSFAGPGELFFGEGSRLTVL.

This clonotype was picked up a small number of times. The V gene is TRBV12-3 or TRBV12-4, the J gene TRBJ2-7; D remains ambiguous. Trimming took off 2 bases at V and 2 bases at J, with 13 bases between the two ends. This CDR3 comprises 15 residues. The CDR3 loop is CASSLNWPGTYEQYF. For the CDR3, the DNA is TGTGCCAGCAGTTTAAATTGGCCAGGTACCTACGAGCAGTACTTC.

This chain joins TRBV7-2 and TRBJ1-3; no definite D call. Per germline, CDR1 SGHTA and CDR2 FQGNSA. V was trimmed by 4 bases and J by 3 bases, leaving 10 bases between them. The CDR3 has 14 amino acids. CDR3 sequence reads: CASSSARYGNTIYF. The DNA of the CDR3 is TGTGCCAGCAGCTCGGCCCGCTATGGAAACACCATATATTTT.

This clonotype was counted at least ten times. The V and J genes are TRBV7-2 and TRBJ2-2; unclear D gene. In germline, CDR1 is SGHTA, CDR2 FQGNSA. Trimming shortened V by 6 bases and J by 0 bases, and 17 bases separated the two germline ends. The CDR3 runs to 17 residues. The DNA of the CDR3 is TGTGCCAGCAGATTCTCCGCCGGAAGCGCGAACACCGGGGAGCTGTTTTTT. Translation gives CASRFSAGSANTGELFF. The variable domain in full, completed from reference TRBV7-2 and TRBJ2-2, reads GAGVSQSPSNKVTEKGKDVELRCDPISGHTALYWYRQSLGQGLEFLIYFQGNSAPDKSGLPSDRFSAERTGGSVSTLTIQRTQQEDSAVYLCASRFSAGSANTGELFFGEGSRLTVL.

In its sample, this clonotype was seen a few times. The CDR3 is CSASSAGWTYNSPLHF. The CDR3 DNA reads as TGCAGTGCTAGCTCCGCGGGGTGGACCTATAATTCACCCCTCCACTTT. The rearrangement links TRBV20-1 to TRBJ1-6, with unresolved D. Trimming stripped 3 bases from V and 2 bases from J, with 14 bases between. Germline CDR1 is DFQATT and CDR2 is SNEGSKA (reference sequence). The CDR3 spans 16 residues.

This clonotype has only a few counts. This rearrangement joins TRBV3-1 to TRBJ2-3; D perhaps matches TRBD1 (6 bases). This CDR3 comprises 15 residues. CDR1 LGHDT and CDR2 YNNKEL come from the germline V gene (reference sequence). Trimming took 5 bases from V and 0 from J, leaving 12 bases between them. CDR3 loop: CASSDPTGSTDTQYF. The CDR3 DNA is TGTGCCAGCAGCGACCCGACAGGAAGCACAGATACGCAGTATTTT.

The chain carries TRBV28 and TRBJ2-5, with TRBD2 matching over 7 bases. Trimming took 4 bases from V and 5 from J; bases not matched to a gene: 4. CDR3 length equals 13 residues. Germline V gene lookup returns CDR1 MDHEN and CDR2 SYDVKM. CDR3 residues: CASSSGGLETQYF. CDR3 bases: TGTGCCAGCAGTTCGGGGGGATTGGAGACCCAGTACTTC.

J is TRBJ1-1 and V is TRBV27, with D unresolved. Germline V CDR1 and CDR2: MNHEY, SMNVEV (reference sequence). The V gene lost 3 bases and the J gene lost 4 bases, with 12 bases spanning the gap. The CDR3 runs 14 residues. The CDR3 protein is CASSFVSGFTEAFF. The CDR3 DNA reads TGTGCCAGCAGTTTTGTCAGCGGTTTCACTGAAGCTTTCTTT.